The T cell receptor (beta chain) described here comes from a study of shared clonotypes between healthy human individuals. Repertoires were generated with immunoSEQ multiplex PCR, while TCRdb's copy carries only in-frame clones and drops some. The data contain about 490,000 clones, about 80% of them seen just once; the ten biggest clones take up more than 10%. Looked up from germline, CDR1 is SGHKS and CDR2 is YYEKEE (reference sequence). This CDR3 comprises 14 residues. Trimming took 4 bases from V and 5 from J, leaving 15 bases between them. Sequencing was carried out using PBMCs. The chain uses TRBV5-5 and TRBJ1-2; TRBD1 might be the D (5 bases). This clonotype was sampled from a woman aged 40 to 50 in good health. Some clones in this sample may be carry-over from other donors' samples. The CDR3 protein is CASSPARQLYGYTF. CDR3 DNA: TGTGCCAGCAGCCCGGCGAGACAGTTATATGGCTACACCTTC. The entire variable domain, with the rest obtained from reference TRBV5-5 and TRBJ1-2, is as follows: DAGVTQSPTHLIKTRGQQVTLRCSPISGHKSVSWYQQVLGQGPQFIFQYYEKEERGRGNFPDRFSARQFPNYSSELNVNALLLGDSALYLCASSPARQLYGYTFGSGTRLTVV.